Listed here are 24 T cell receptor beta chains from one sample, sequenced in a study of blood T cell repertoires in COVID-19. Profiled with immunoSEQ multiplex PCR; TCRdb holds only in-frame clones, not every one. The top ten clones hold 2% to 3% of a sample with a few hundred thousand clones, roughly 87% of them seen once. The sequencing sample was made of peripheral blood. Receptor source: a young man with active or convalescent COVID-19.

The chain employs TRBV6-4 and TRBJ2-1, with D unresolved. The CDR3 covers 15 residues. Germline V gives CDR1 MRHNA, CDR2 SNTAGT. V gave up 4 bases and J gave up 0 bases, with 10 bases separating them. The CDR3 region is CASSVEPSSYNEQFF. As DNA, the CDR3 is TGTGCCAGCAGTGTAGAACCAAGCTCCTACAATGAGCAGTTCTTC.

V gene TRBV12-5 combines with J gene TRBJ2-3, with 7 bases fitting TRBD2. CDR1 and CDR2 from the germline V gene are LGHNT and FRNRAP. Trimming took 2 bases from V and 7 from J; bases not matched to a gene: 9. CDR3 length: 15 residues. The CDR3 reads CASGLTALGGNTQYF. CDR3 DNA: TGTGCTAGTGGTTTGACAGCCTTGGGGGGGAATACGCAGTATTTT.

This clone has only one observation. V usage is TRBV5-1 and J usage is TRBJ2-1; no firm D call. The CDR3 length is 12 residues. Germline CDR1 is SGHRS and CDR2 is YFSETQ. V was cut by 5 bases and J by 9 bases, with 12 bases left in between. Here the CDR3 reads CASRGRRPEQFF. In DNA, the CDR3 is TGCGCCAGCAGGGGTAGGCGGCCTGAGCAGTTCTTC. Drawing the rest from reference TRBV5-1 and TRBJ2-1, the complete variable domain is KAGVTQTPRYLIKTRGQQVTLSCSPISGHRSVSWYQQTPGQGLQFLFEYFSETQRNKGNFPGRFSGRQFSNSRSEMNVSTLELGDSALYLCASRGRRPEQFFGPGTRLTVL.

This CDR3 reads CASSPTAGTSYNEQFF. For the CDR3, the DNA is TGTGCCAGCAGCCCAACAGCGGGAACCTCCTACAATGAGCAGTTCTTC. The chain links TRBV7-3 to TRBJ2-1; 7 bases agree with TRBD2. Germline assignment: CDR1 SGHTA and CDR2 FQGTGA. V dropped 5 bases and J dropped 0; count of bases not matched to a gene: 7. CDR3 length: 16 residues.

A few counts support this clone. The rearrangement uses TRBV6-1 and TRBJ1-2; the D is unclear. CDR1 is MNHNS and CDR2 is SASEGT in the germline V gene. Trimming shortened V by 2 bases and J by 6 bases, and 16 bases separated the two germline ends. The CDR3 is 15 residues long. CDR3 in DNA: TGTGCCAGCAGTGAACAGGCTTTTACCACCCATGGCTACACCTTC. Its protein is CASSEQAFTTHGYTF.

CDR3 amino acids: CASSLAGTPDGYTF. CDR3 bases: TGTGCCAGCAGCTTAGCCGGGACACCGGACGGCTACACCTTC. The chain employs TRBV11-2 and TRBJ1-2; TRBD1 is a possible D gene (6 bases). CDR3 size: 14 residues. Germline CDR1 reads SGHAT; CDR2 reads FQNNGV. With 1 base removed from V and 8 bases from J, the gap between germline ends came to 14 bases.

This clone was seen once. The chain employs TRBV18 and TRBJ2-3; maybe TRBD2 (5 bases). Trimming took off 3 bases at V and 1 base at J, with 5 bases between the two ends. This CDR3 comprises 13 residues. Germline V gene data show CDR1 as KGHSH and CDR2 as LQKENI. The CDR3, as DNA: TGTGCCAGCTCACCGGGAGGCACAGATACGCAGTATTTT. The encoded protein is CASSPGGTDTQYF.

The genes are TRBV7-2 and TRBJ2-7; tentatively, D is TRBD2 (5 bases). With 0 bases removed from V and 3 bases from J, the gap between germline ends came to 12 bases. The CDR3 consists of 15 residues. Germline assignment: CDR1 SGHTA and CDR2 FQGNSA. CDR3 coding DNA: TGTGCCAGCAGCTTAGCCGGGATATACAGCTACGAGCAGTACTTC. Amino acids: CASSLAGIYSYEQYF.

The CDR3 region is CASSSPGQVPYEQYF. The CDR3, as DNA: TGTGCCAGCAGCTCCCCCGGACAGGTTCCCTACGAGCAGTACTTC. This sequence joins TRBV7-9 and TRBJ2-7; 7 bases align to TRBD1. CDR1 is SEHNR, CDR2 FQNEAQ, per germline (reference sequence). J lost 2 bases, V lost 4 bases, and 8 bases had no gene match. The CDR3 spans 15 residues. Together with reference TRBV7-9 and TRBJ2-7, the CDR3 gives the full variable domain: DTGVSQNPRHKITKRGQNVTFRCDPISEHNRLYWYRQTLGQGPEFLTYFQNEAQLEKSRLLSDRFSAERPKGSFSTLEIQRTEQGDSAMYLCASSSPGQVPYEQYFGPGTRLTVT.

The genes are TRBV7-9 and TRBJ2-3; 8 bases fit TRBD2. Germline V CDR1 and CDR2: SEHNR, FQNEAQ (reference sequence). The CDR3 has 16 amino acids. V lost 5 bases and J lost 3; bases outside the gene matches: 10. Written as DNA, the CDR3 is TGTGCCAGCAGCCCCAGCGGGGGAGCGGGTACAGATACGCAGTATTTT. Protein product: CASSPSGGAGTDTQYF. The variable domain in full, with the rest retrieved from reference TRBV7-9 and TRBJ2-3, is DTGVSQNPRHKITKRGQNVTFRCDPISEHNRLYWYRQTLGQGPEFLTYFQNEAQLEKSRLLSDRFSAERPKGSFSTLEIQRTEQGDSAMYLCASSPSGGAGTDTQYFGPGTRLTVL.

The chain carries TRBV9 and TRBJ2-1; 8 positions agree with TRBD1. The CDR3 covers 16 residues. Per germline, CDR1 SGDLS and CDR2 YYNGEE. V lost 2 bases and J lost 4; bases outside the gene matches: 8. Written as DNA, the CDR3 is TGTGCCAGCAGCGTCGAGGGGTGGACAGGGTACAATGAGCAGTTCTTC. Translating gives CASSVEGWTGYNEQFF.

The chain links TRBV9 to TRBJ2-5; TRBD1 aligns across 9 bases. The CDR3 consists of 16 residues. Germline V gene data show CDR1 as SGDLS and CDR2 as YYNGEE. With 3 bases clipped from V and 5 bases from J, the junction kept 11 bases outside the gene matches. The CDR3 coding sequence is TGTGCCAGCAGCGCCGGGGGACAGGGTCTTTACGAGACCCAGTACTTC. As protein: CASSAGGQGLYETQYF. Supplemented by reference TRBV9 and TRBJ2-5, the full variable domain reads DSGVTQTPKHLITATGQRVTLRCSPRSGDLSVYWYQQSLDQGLQFLIQYYNGEERAKGNILERFSAQQFPDLHSELNLSSLELGDSALYFCASSAGGQGLYETQYFGPGTRLLVL.

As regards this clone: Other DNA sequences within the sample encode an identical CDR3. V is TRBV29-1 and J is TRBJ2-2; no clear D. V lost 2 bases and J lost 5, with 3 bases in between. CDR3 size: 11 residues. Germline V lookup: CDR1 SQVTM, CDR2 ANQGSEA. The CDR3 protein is CSVELTGELFF. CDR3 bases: TGCAGCGTTGAACTAACCGGGGAGCTGTTTTTT.

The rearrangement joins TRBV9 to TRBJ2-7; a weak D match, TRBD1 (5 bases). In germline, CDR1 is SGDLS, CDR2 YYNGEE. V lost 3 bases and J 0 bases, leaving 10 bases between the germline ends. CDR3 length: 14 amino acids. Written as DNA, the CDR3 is TGTGCCAGCAGCGGTGGGGCCAGCTCCTACGAGCAGTACTTC. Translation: CASSGGASSYEQYF.

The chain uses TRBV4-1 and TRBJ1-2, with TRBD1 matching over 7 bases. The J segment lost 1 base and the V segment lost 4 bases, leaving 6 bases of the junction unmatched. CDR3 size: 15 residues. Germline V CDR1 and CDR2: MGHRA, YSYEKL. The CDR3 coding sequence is TGCGCCAGCAGCCCAGGACAGGACAATAACTATGGCTACACCTTC. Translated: CASSPGQDNNYGYTF.

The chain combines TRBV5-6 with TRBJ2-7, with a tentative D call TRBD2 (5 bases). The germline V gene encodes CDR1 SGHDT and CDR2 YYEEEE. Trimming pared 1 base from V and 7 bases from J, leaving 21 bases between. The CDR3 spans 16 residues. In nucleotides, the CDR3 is TGTGCCAGCAGCTTGCGTTCAGGCGCTCAGACGGGGGAGCAGTACTTC. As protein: CASSLRSGAQTGEQYF.

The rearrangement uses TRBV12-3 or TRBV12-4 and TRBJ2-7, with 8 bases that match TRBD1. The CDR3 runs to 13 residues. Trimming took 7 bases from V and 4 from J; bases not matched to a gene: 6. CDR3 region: CASTQDRAYEQYF. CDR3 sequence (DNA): TGTGCCAGCACCCAGGACAGGGCTTACGAGCAGTACTTC.

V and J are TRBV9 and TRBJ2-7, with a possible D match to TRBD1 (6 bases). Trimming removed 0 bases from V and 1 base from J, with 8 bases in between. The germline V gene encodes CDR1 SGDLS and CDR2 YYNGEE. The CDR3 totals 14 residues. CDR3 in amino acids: CASSVGGQSYEQYF. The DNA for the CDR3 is TGTGCCAGCAGCGTAGGCGGACAGTCCTACGAGCAGTACTTC.

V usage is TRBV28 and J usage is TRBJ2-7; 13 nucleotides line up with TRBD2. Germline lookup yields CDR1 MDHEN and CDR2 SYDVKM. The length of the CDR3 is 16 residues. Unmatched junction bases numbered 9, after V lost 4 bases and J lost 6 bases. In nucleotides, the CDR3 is TGTGCCAGCAGTTCGCCCCGACTAGCGGGAGGTAGCGAGCAGTACTTC. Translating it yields CASSSPRLAGGSEQYF.

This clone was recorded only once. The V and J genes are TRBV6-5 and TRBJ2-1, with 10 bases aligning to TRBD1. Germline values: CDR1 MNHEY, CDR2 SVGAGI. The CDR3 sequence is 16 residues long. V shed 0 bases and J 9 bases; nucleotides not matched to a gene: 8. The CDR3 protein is CASSYSGTGDGSEQFF. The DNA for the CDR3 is TGTGCCAGCAGTTACTCTGGGACAGGGGATGGCAGTGAGCAGTTCTTC.

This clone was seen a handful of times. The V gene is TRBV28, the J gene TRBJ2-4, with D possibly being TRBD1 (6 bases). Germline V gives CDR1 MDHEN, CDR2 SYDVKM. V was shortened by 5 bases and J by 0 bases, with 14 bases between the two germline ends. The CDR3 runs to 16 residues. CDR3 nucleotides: TGTGCCAGCAGTAATACAGGGAACTCAGCCAAAAACATTCAGTACTTC. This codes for CASSNTGNSAKNIQYF.

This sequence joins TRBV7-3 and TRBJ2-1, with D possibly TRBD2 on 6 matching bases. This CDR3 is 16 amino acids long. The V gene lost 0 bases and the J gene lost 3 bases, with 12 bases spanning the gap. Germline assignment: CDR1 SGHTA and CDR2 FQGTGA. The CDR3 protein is CASSLTPRGDYNEQFF. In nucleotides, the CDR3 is TGTGCCAGCAGCTTAACGCCGCGGGGCGACTACAATGAGCAGTTCTTC.

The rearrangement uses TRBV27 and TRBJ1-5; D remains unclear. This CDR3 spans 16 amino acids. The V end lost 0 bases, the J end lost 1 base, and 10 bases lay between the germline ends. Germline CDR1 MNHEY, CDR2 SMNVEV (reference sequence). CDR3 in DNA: TGTGCCAGCAGTTTATCCCCAGTTTTAAGCAATCAGCCCCAGCATTTT. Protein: CASSLSPVLSNQPQHF.

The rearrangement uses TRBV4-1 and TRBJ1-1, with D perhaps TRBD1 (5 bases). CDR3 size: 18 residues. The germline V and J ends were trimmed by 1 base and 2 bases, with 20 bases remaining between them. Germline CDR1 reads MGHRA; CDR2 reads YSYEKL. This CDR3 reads CASSQVMGGVGYNTEAFF. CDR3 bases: TGCGCCAGCAGCCAAGTGATGGGGGGGGTAGGGTATAACACTGAAGCTTTCTTT.